The clone carrying this T cell receptor beta chain appeared a single time. Germline loops: CDR1 GTSNPN, CDR2 SVGIG (reference sequence). V dropped 0 bases and J dropped 9 bases, with 11 bases sitting between them. This CDR3 is 12 amino acids long. TCRdb's table, derived via immunoSEQ multiplex PCR, lists solely in-frame clones and lacks some. The repertoire holds some 250,000 clones, roughly 88% seen once, with about 0.7% in the top ten. The data were obtained in a study of blood T cell repertoires in COVID-19. V gene TRBV30 combines with J gene TRBJ2-5, with D hard to call. This clonotype was sampled from a human donor in a cohort sampled during active COVID-19. The sequenced sample consisted of peripheral blood. The CDR3 region has the DNA TGTGCCTGGAGTGTAACTGGCCAGGCCCAGTACTTC. It translates to CAWSVTGQAQYF.